Presented here are 32 T cell receptor beta chains from one specimen sequenced in a study of early T cells in non-severe SARS-CoV-2 infection. TCRdb re-analysed the 5' RACE reads in MiXCR, keeping a single row per CDR3 protein. The sample carries 85,000 to 100,000 distinct CDR3 sequences, roughly 9.6% recorded once. The source was whole blood, collected at baseline. These receptors came from an adult who was a healthcare worker with PCR-confirmed SARS-CoV-2 infection or an uninfected control (not recorded which).

This clonotype appeared a few times. The chain employs TRBV5-1 and TRBJ2-1; 9 nucleotides align to TRBD2. The germline CDR1 and CDR2 sequences are SGHRS and YFSETQ. J lost 7 bases, V lost 0 bases, and 5 bases had no gene match. The CDR3 is 15 residues long. The CDR3 protein is CASSLGSGRRNEQFF. The CDR3 bases are TGCGCCAGCAGCTTGGGAAGCGGGAGGCGGAATGAGCAGTTCTTC.

The V call is TRBV7-9, the J call TRBJ2-7; TRBD1 might be the D (6 bases). Looked up from germline, CDR1 is SEHNR and CDR2 is FQNEAQ (reference sequence). The CDR3 has 15 residues. Trimming cost V 1 base and J 6 bases, with 16 bases left between them. As DNA, the CDR3 is TGTGCCAGCAGCTTAGTTTCACAGGGCTATGGCGAGCAGTACTTC. It translates to CASSLVSQGYGEQYF.

The chain links TRBV11-2 to TRBJ2-3; possible D gene TRBD2, 6 bases. The V and J ends lost 4 bases and 0 bases respectively, with 11 bases between them. The CDR3 is made up of 15 amino acids. Germline CDR1 and CDR2: SGHAT and FQNNGV. The CDR3 DNA is TGTGCCAGCAGCTCCCGTGGGACTAGCACAGATACGCAGTATTTT. Translating gives CASSSRGTSTDTQYF. Looking up the rest from reference TRBV11-2 and TRBJ2-3 gives the full variable domain: EAGVAQSPRYKIIEKRQSVAFWCNPISGHATLYWYQQILGQGPKLLIQFQNNGVVDDSQLPKDRFSAERLKGVDSTLKIQPAKLEDSAVYLCASSSRGTSTDTQYFGPGTRLTVL.

Many counts were recorded for this clonotype. The rearrangement links TRBV5-6 to TRBJ2-3, with 9 bases fitting TRBD2. Germline CDR1 SGHDT, CDR2 YYEEEE. V dropped 7 bases and J dropped 1; count of bases not matched to a gene: 1. The CDR3 loop spans 13 amino acids. The CDR3 region is CASASGGTDTQYF. CDR3 DNA: TGTGCCAGCGCTAGCGGGGGCACAGATACGCAGTATTTT.

The V and J genes are TRBV29-1 and TRBJ2-7, with D possibly matching TRBD1 (6 bases). In germline, CDR1 is SQVTM, CDR2 ANQGSEA. Trimming cost V 0 bases and J 8 bases, with 17 bases left between them. The CDR3 extends over 14 amino acids. The CDR3, as DNA: TGCAGCGTTGAAGAGGCAGGGACACTACGAAAGCAGTACTTC. Translation: CSVEEAGTLRKQYF.

This clonotype has a handful of counts. The V call is TRBV30, the J call TRBJ1-3, with a tentative D call TRBD1 (6 bases). The CDR3 sequence is 12 residues long. V lost 7 bases and J lost 4, with 11 bases in between. CDR1 is GTSNPN, CDR2 SVGIG, per germline (reference sequence). The CDR3 DNA follows: TGTGCCTTCACAGGGCTCGGAAACACCATATATTTT. The encoded protein is CAFTGLGNTIYF.

This clonotype was seen a few times. The rearrangement joins TRBV11-2 to TRBJ2-3, with a weak D call TRBD1 (5 bases). Trimming shortened V by 5 bases and J by 0 bases, and 9 bases separated the two germline ends. CDR1 and CDR2 from the germline V gene are SGHAT and FQNNGV. CDR3 size: 14 residues. In DNA form, the CDR3 reads TGTGCCAGCAGCCAGACAGCAAGCACAGATACGCAGTATTTT. The encoded protein is CASSQTASTDTQYF.

This clonotype was observed a few times. This chain connects TRBV12-3 or TRBV12-4 to TRBJ1-2, with D tentatively TRBD1 (6 bases). V was shortened by 5 bases and J by 4 bases, with 20 bases between the two germline ends. The CDR3 is 16 residues long. CDR3 sequence: CASSLGLGGAGYGYTF. CDR3 in DNA: TGTGCCAGCAGTCTGGGGCTGGGGGGCGCGGGCTATGGCTACACCTTC.

In this sample, this clonotype turned up many times. V and J are TRBV5-1 and TRBJ2-3; D gene ambiguous. The CDR3 extends over 16 amino acids. In germline, CDR1 is SGHRS, CDR2 YFSETQ. V was cut by 4 bases and J by 1 base, with 16 bases left in between. This CDR3 reads CASSPRVSDRTDTQYF. CDR3 sequence (DNA): TGCGCCAGCAGCCCCCGGGTCAGCGACCGCACAGATACGCAGTATTTT.

This clonotype came up many times. The genes are TRBV10-3 and TRBJ2-1; D is undetermined. Germline V gives CDR1 ENHRY, CDR2 SYGVKD. V was cut by 4 bases and J by 8 bases, with 6 bases left in between. The CDR3 has 11 amino acids. The CDR3 region is CAISASDEQFF. The DNA of the CDR3 is TGTGCCATCAGTGCTTCGGATGAGCAGTTCTTC.

This clonotype occurred a few times. The rearrangement uses TRBV20-1 and TRBJ2-3, with D unresolved. This CDR3 region has 12 residues. Germline CDR1 DFQATT, CDR2 SNEGSKA (reference sequence). V lost 1 base and J 0 bases, leaving 2 bases between the germline ends. DNA for the CDR3: TGCAGTGCTAGAGTTAGCACAGATACGCAGTATTTT. It yields the protein CSARVSTDTQYF.

The sample holds a few counts of this clonotype. The J gene is TRBJ1-1, the V gene TRBV5-1; D uncertain. The CDR3 is made up of 14 amino acids. V was clipped by 4 bases and J by 7 bases, with 17 bases between them. Germline lookup yields CDR1 SGHRS and CDR2 YFSETQ. CDR3 nucleotide sequence: TGCGCCAGCAGCACCGGTCGTCGAGGCTATGAAGCTTTCTTT. Encoded protein: CASSTGRRGYEAFF.

The rearrangement links TRBV6-2 or TRBV6-3 to TRBJ2-1, with TRBD2 matching over 8 bases. CDR3 length: 16 residues. Germline CDR1 and CDR2: MNHEY and SVGEGT. V trimming: 6 bases; J trimming: 3 bases; junction bases outside the gene matches: 10. The CDR3 DNA reads TGTGCCAGCAGGGAGGAGGGAGCGGGAGTCTACAATGAGCAGTTCTTC. It is translated as CASREEGAGVYNEQFF.

The chain recombines TRBV24-1 with TRBJ2-1; 8 bases are shared with TRBD2. The CDR3 sequence is 20 residues long. Unmatched junction bases numbered 22, after V lost 2 bases and J lost 8 bases. Looked up from germline, CDR1 is KGHDR and CDR2 is SFDVKD. The chain's CDR3 is CATSDSGWDFGRAILHEQFF. In DNA, the CDR3 is TGTGCCACCAGTGATTCCGGATGGGACTTCGGGAGGGCCATTCTCCATGAGCAGTTCTTC.

This clonotype was detected only a few times. V usage is TRBV20-1 and J usage is TRBJ2-5; unclear D gene. The CDR3 covers 12 residues. Trimming stripped 0 bases from V and 5 bases from J, with 7 bases between. In germline, CDR1 is DFQATT, CDR2 SNEGSKA (reference sequence). CDR3 region: CSAREGFETQYF. The CDR3 DNA is TGCAGTGCTAGAGAGGGATTTGAGACCCAGTACTTC.

The V call is TRBV24-1, the J call TRBJ2-1, with 11 bases identical to TRBD2. V shed 5 bases, J shed 0 bases, and the junction held 5 bases outside the gene matches. Germline lookup yields CDR1 KGHDR and CDR2 SFDVKD. The CDR3 totals 17 residues. CDR3 sequence: CATSGLAGGSSYNEQFF. The DNA of the CDR3 is TGTGCCACCAGTGGGCTAGCGGGAGGAAGCTCCTACAATGAGCAGTTCTTC.

This clonotype was detected only a few times. This chain joins TRBV29-1 and TRBJ1-1; D ambiguous. Per the germline V gene, CDR1 is SQVTM and CDR2 is ANQGSEA. Trimming shortened V by 4 bases and J by 6 bases, and 6 bases separated the two germline ends. This CDR3 region has 10 residues. The CDR3 DNA follows: TGCAGCGTTGGGATCGCTGAAGCTTTCTTT. Amino acid sequence: CSVGIAEAFF. The whole variable domain, remainder taken from reference TRBV29-1 and TRBJ1-1, is SAVISQKPSRDICQRGTSLTIQCQVDSQVTMMFWYRQQPGQSLTLIATANQGSEATYESGFVIDKFPISRPNLTFSTLTVSNMSPEDSSIYLCSVGIAEAFFGQGTRLTVV.

This clonotype was picked up many times. The rearrangement joins TRBV11-2 to TRBJ2-1; 7 bases line up with TRBD2. The CDR3 spans 16 residues. Trimming at V came to 2 bases and at J to 7 bases, leaving 11 bases not matched to a gene. Germline V gives CDR1 SGHAT, CDR2 FQNNGV. As DNA, the CDR3 is TGTGCCAGCAGCTTATCGTCTAGCGGAGGAGGTAATGAGCAGTTCTTC. Its translation is CASSLSSSGGGNEQFF.

This clonotype was seen a few times. The chain combines TRBV20-1 with TRBJ2-7; TRBD1 aligns across 10 bases. CDR1 and CDR2 (germline): DFQATT, SNEGSKA (reference sequence). V was pared by 6 bases and J by 3 bases, with 5 bases of the junction left unmatched. This CDR3 comprises 13 residues. This CDR3 is CSAATGGGYEQYF. The CDR3 DNA is TGCAGTGCCGCGACAGGGGGCGGCTACGAGCAGTACTTC.

The genes are TRBV19 and TRBJ2-3; unclear D gene. CDR3 size: 15 residues. Germline CDR1 is LNHDA and CDR2 is SQIVND (reference sequence). V gave up 5 bases and J gave up 0 bases, with 12 bases separating them. The DNA for the CDR3 is TGTGCCAGTAGTGTTTTCCAGACTAGCACAGATACGCAGTATTTT. Amino acid sequence: CASSVFQTSTDTQYF. Using reference TRBV19 and TRBJ2-3 for the parts outside the CDR3, the full variable domain is DGGITQSPKYLFRKEGQNVTLSCEQNLNHDAMYWYRQDPGQGLRLIYYSQIVNDFQKGDIAEGYSVSREKKESFPLTVTSAQKNPTAFYLCASSVFQTSTDTQYFGPGTRLTVL.

This chain uses TRBV28 with TRBJ2-7; D could derive from TRBD1 or TRBD2 (5 bases each). CDR3 length: 16 residues. V lost 4 bases, J lost 2 bases, and 18 bases lay in between. CDR1 and CDR2 (germline): MDHEN, SYDVKM. Written as DNA, the CDR3 is TGTGCCAGCAGTTCCCTGGGGCCGGCGGGTACCTACGAGCAGTACTTC. Translated: CASSSLGPAGTYEQYF.

A few counts support this clonotype. This sequence joins TRBV3-1 and TRBJ1-3, with a weak D call TRBD1 (6 bases). Trimming pared 1 base from V and 4 bases from J, leaving 14 bases between. The germline CDR1 and CDR2 sequences are LGHDT and YNNKEL (reference sequence). CDR3 length equals 16 residues. Here the CDR3 reads CASSQVPGAEGNTIYF. CDR3 sequence (DNA): TGTGCCAGCAGCCAAGTCCCAGGGGCGGAGGGAAACACCATATATTTT.

The chain joins TRBV29-1 to TRBJ2-2; D is perhaps TRBD2 (5 bases). The V gene lost 4 bases and the J gene lost 7 bases, with 13 bases spanning the gap. This CDR3 contains 13 residues. Germline values: CDR1 SQVTM, CDR2 ANQGSEA. The CDR3, as DNA: TGCAGCGTTGTTCGTAGCGCCGGCGGGGAGCTGTTTTTT. As protein: CSVVRSAGGELFF.

This clonotype has a count of ten or more. The V gene is TRBV5-1, the J gene TRBJ2-3, with D unclear. Germline V lookup: CDR1 SGHRS, CDR2 YFSETQ. CDR3 size: 12 residues. V was trimmed by 4 bases and J by 4 bases, leaving 7 bases between them. CDR3 bases: TGCGCCAGCAGCCCCGGTCCAGATACGCAGTATTTT. As protein: CASSPGPDTQYF.

This clonotype was seen only a few times. The genes are TRBV6-2 or TRBV6-3 and TRBJ2-1; 15 bases line up with TRBD2. J lost 7 bases, V lost 6 bases, and 10 bases had no gene match. This CDR3 is built from 17 residues. Per germline, CDR1 MNHEY and CDR2 SVGEGT. CDR3 residues: CASRAGTSGRKGNEQFF. The CDR3 DNA reads TGTGCCAGCAGAGCCGGGACTAGCGGGAGGAAGGGTAATGAGCAGTTCTTC.

This clonotype has more than one count but fewer than ten. This chain's CDR3 is CATTDTGTGRDTQYF. The CDR3 DNA follows: TGTGCCACCACCGATACCGGGACAGGCAGGGATACGCAGTATTTT. The gene calls are TRBV24-1 and TRBJ2-3; 8 bases line up with TRBD1. Germline lookup yields CDR1 KGHDR and CDR2 SFDVKD. J gave up 6 bases and V 8 bases, and 12 bases lay outside the gene matches. The CDR3 extends over 15 amino acids.

The chain employs TRBV10-3 and TRBJ2-5, with a possible D match to TRBD1 (6 bases). The CDR3 spans 15 residues. With 3 bases removed from V and 9 bases from J, the gap between germline ends came to 20 bases. Germline CDR1 reads ENHRY; CDR2 reads SYGVKD. CDR3 coding DNA: TGTGCCATCAGTGACCCCAGACAGGCGGAGTGGGCCCAGTACTTC. It is translated as CAISDPRQAEWAQYF.

This clonotype appeared many times. The chain recombines TRBV2 with TRBJ2-3; D is unresolved. This CDR3 contains 13 residues. CDR1 and CDR2 (germline): SNHLY, FYNNEI. V dropped 4 bases and J dropped 1 base, with 6 bases sitting between them. This CDR3 is CASSVLGTDTQYF. The CDR3 DNA reads as TGTGCCAGCAGTGTCCTCGGCACAGATACGCAGTATTTT. Together with reference TRBV2 and TRBJ2-3, the CDR3 gives the full variable domain: EPEVTQTPSHQVTQMGQEVILRCVPISNHLYFYWYRQILGQKVEFLVSFYNNEISEKSEIFDDQFSVERPDGSNFTLKIRSTKLEDSAMYFCASSVLGTDTQYFGPGTRLTVL.

This clonotype was seen ten or more times. The V gene is TRBV4-3, the J gene TRBJ2-1; 9 bases align to TRBD2. The CDR3 is 14 residues long. Looked up from germline, CDR1 is LGHNA and CDR2 is YSLEER. V lost 3 bases, J lost 8 bases, and 5 bases stayed unmatched. The CDR3 DNA reads as TGCGCCAGCAGCCAGTCAGCGGGAGGAGATGAGCAGTTCTTC. It codes for CASSQSAGGDEQFF.

CDR3 sequence: CSVGNSGQETQYF. CDR3 sequence (DNA): TGCAGCGTTGGAAATAGCGGCCAAGAGACCCAGTACTTC. The rearrangement links TRBV29-1 to TRBJ2-5; D perhaps matches TRBD2 (6 bases). V was clipped by 4 bases and J by 1 base, with 10 bases between them. CDR1 and CDR2 from the germline V gene are SQVTM and ANQGSEA. The CDR3 runs to 13 residues.

This clonotype turned up a few times. The V call is TRBV7-2, the J call TRBJ1-6, with 7 bases that match TRBD1. V dropped 4 bases and J dropped 7; count of bases not matched to a gene: 4. Germline V gene data show CDR1 as SGHTA and CDR2 as FQGNSA. The CDR3 runs to 14 residues. The DNA for the CDR3 is TGTGCCAGCAGCTCAGGGGGAGTAAATTCACCCCTCCACTTT. Translating gives CASSSGGVNSPLHF.

V is TRBV5-1 and J is TRBJ2-3; 7 bases match TRBD2. CDR3 size: 15 residues. Germline CDR1 is SGHRS and CDR2 is YFSETQ. J was trimmed by 3 bases and V by 0 bases; bases with no gene match: 4. In DNA, the CDR3 is TGCGCCAGCAGCTTGGGGACTAGGGAAACAGATACGCAGTATTTT. Translation: CASSLGTRETDTQYF.